Listed below are T cell receptor beta chains from one sample, sequenced in a study of memory CD4+ T cells and cytomegalovirus serostatus. Measured with immunoSEQ multiplex PCR; TCRdb has only the in-frame clones, and not every one. The data hold under 50,000 clones, with 78% observed a single time. The sequenced material came from memory CD4+ T cells from blood. The receptors stem from an adult in good health and CMV-seronegative. Both conserved end residues are part of each CDR3. The order of the fields is D gene, clone size, J gene, V gene, CDR3 protein, CDR3 DNA. A D gene is named only where the DNA matches it firmly. Where a row states a size, it is once, few, many or the class of an expanded clone; other rows omit it.

d_gene: NA
abundance: NA
j_gene: TRBJ2-4
v_gene: TRBV5-1
CDR3aa: CASSLSGGPGKNIQYF
CDR3nt: TGCGCCAGCAGCTTGTCTGGGGGCCCAGGGAAGAACATTCAGTACTTC

d_gene: NA
abundance: NA
j_gene: TRBJ2-1
v_gene: TRBV7-2
CDR3aa: CASSKTGGPPISYNEQFF
CDR3nt: TGTGCCAGCAGCAAGACAGGTGGCCCCCCCATCTCCTACAATGAGCAGTTCTTC

d_gene: NA
abundance: NA
j_gene: TRBJ1-1
v_gene: TRBV18
CDR3aa: CASSPRGGDHTEAFF
CDR3nt: TGTGCCAGCTCACCTAGAGGGGGGGACCACACTGAAGCTTTCTTT

d_gene: TRBD2
abundance: once
j_gene: TRBJ2-1
v_gene: TRBV7-2
CDR3aa: CASSLLGGVGPDEQFF
CDR3nt: TGTGCCAGCAGCCTCCTCGGGGGGGTCGGCCCCGATGAGCAGTTCTTC

d_gene: NA
abundance: NA
j_gene: TRBJ2-5
v_gene: TRBV7-3
CDR3aa: CASSRQVGSQETQYF
CDR3nt: TGTGCCAGCAGCCGTCAAGTAGGGTCCCAAGAGACCCAGTACTTC

d_gene: NA
abundance: few
j_gene: TRBJ2-6
v_gene: TRBV28
CDR3aa: CASKGSASGANVLTF
CDR3nt: TGTGCCAGCAAAGGTAGCGCCTCTGGGGCCAACGTCCTGACTTTC

d_gene: NA
abundance: NA
j_gene: TRBJ1-2
v_gene: TRBV5-1
CDR3aa: CASSLGGSSYGYTF
CDR3nt: TGCGCCAGCAGCTTGGGAGGCTCATCCTATGGCTACACCTTC

d_gene: TRBD1
abundance: NA
j_gene: TRBJ1-4
v_gene: TRBV9
CDR3aa: CASSEGQGAVEKLFF
CDR3nt: TGTGCCAGCAGCGAGGGACAGGGGGCCGTCGAAAAACTGTTTTTT

d_gene: NA
abundance: NA
j_gene: TRBJ1-4
v_gene: TRBV25-1
CDR3aa: CASSEGDNEKLFF
CDR3nt: TGTGCCAGCAGTGAAGGAGATAATGAAAAACTGTTTTTT

d_gene: TRBD2
abundance: NA
j_gene: TRBJ2-5
v_gene: TRBV5-1
CDR3aa: CASSFTGTSGTGETQYF
CDR3nt: TGCGCCAGCAGCTTTACCGGGACTAGCGGTACGGGGGAGACCCAGTACTTC

d_gene: TRBD1
abundance: NA
j_gene: TRBJ2-1
v_gene: TRBV19
CDR3aa: CASSMEWGQGVNEQFF
CDR3nt: TGTGCCAGTAGTATGGAATGGGGGCAGGGGGTAAATGAGCAGTTCTTC

d_gene: TRBD1
abundance: few
j_gene: TRBJ1-2
v_gene: TRBV4-2
CDR3aa: CASSQPNPRQGMGGYTF
CDR3nt: TGTGCCAGCAGCCAACCCAACCCTAGACAGGGTATGGGTGGCTACACCTTC

d_gene: NA
abundance: medium-sized
j_gene: TRBJ2-3
v_gene: TRBV7-8
CDR3aa: CASLKRGRADTQYF
CDR3nt: TGTGCCAGCCTTAAAAGGGGACGGGCAGATACGCAGTATTTT

d_gene: NA
abundance: NA
j_gene: TRBJ1-2
v_gene: TRBV2
CDR3aa: CASSEARAGYTF
CDR3nt: TGTGCCAGCAGTGAAGCGCGGGCGGGCTACACCTTC

d_gene: NA
abundance: NA
j_gene: TRBJ1-5
v_gene: TRBV19
CDR3aa: CASSIYPQNQPQHF
CDR3nt: TGTGCCAGTAGTATATACCCACAGAATCAGCCCCAGCATTTT

d_gene: NA
abundance: few
j_gene: TRBJ1-5
v_gene: TRBV6-5
CDR3aa: CASSYQKGSNQPQHF
CDR3nt: TGTGCCAGCAGTTACCAAAAGGGGAGCAATCAGCCCCAGCATTTT

d_gene: NA
abundance: NA
j_gene: TRBJ1-3
v_gene: TRBV5-3
CDR3aa: CARSLDKGSVSGNTIYF
CDR3nt: TGTGCCAGAAGCTTGGATAAGGGGTCGGTCTCTGGAAACACCATATATTTT

d_gene: TRBD1
abundance: NA
j_gene: TRBJ1-4
v_gene: TRBV5-1
CDR3aa: CASSLMGQSNEKLFF
CDR3nt: TGCGCCAGCAGCCTAATGGGACAGTCTAATGAAAAACTGTTTTTT